This is a list of T cell receptor beta chains from one sample in a study of T cell responses to AZD1222 COVID-19 vaccine. The method was immunoSEQ multiplex PCR; TCRdb's version includes in-frame clones alone and lacks a portion of them. The data show about 72,000 clones, about nine tenths seen once. Sequenced material: peripheral blood, taken on day 0 of AZD1222 vaccination. The receptors stem from an adult in good health. Both conserved end residues are part of each CDR3. A D gene is named only where the DNA matches it firmly. Size tells how often a clone was seen (once, few, many) or the class of an expanded clone, and some rows leave it out.

CASSSGQRLGEQYF	TGTGCCAGCAGCTCGGGACAGAGATTGGGCGAGCAGTACTTC	14	TRBJ2-7	TRBV11-2	TRBD1	.
CASSFRDRGNEQYF	TGTGCCAGCAGCTTCCGGGACAGGGGCAACGAGCAGTACTTC	14	TRBJ2-7	TRBV7-8	TRBD1	few
CASSFRETNQPQHF	TGTGCCAGCAGTTTTAGGGAAACGAATCAGCCCCAGCATTTT	14	TRBJ1-5	TRBV27	.	.
CASSFGQREALHF	TGCGCCAGCAGCTTCGGCCAGCGAGAGGCCCTCCACTTT	13	TRBJ1-6	TRBV5-1	.	.
CASSPLRGYTDTQYF	TGTGCCAGCTCACCACTACGGGGGTACACAGATACGCAGTATTTT	15	TRBJ2-3	TRBV18	.	.
CGRRESSYNSPLHF	TGTGGTAGAAGGGAAAGCTCCTATAATTCACCCCTCCACTTT	14	TRBJ1-6	TRBV6-4	.	.
CASSLSSGGRNEKLFF	TGTGCCAGCAGCTTGTCCTCAGGGGGTAGGAATGAAAAACTGTTTTTT	16	TRBJ1-4	TRBV5-5	TRBD1	.
CASSPAGTKETQYF	TGTGCCAGCAGCCCCGCGGGGACAAAAGAGACCCAGTACTTC	14	TRBJ2-5	TRBV7-9	.	.
CSASGDEQYF	TGCAGCGCTAGCGGGGACGAGCAGTACTTC	10	TRBJ2-7	TRBV29-1	TRBD2	.
CASTLDRDNYGYTF	TGTGCCAGCACCCTGGACAGAGATAACTATGGCTACACCTTC	14	TRBJ1-2	TRBV5-4	.	once
CASSVQETQYF	TGTGCCAGCAGTGTACAAGAGACCCAGTACTTC	11	TRBJ2-5	TRBV6-2/TRBV6-3	.	.
CASSSDRSLGYTF	TGTGCCAGCAGCTCTGACAGGTCTTTGGGCTACACCTTC	13	TRBJ1-2	TRBV7-9	.	.
CASSQGFRGHSGNTIYF	TGTGCCAGCAGCCAAGGGTTTCGCGGCCACTCTGGAAACACCATATATTTT	17	TRBJ1-3	TRBV3-1/TRBV3-2	.	.
CASSQGTANGRTEAFF	TGTGCCAGCAGCCAAGGGACGGCCAACGGGAGGACTGAAGCTTTCTTT	16	TRBJ1-1	TRBV3-1/TRBV3-2	.	.
CASSLKGQETQYF	TGTGCCAGCAGCTTGAAGGGACAAGAGACCCAGTACTTC	13	TRBJ2-5	TRBV5-4	.	.
CASRERAGLYSYNEQFF	TGTGCCAGTAGGGAGCGAGCGGGGCTGTACTCCTACAATGAGCAGTTCTTC	17	TRBJ2-1	TRBV19	TRBD2	once
CASSLRADTEAFF	TGTGCCAGCAGCCTAAGGGCGGACACTGAAGCTTTCTTT	13	TRBJ1-1	TRBV9	.	.
CASSLAVGQSAYGYTF	TGTGCCAGCAGCTTAGCCGTGGGGCAGTCGGCCTATGGCTACACCTTC	16	TRBJ1-2	TRBV7-6	.	.
CATSRDTTYEQYF	TGTGCCACCTCCCGGGACACAACCTACGAGCAGTACTTC	13	TRBJ2-7	TRBV25-1	.	.
CASRTTGRTYNSPLHF	TGTGCCAGCCGGACGACAGGGAGGACCTATAATTCACCCCTCCACTTT	16	TRBJ1-6	TRBV5-8	TRBD1	.
CASSTTGGAETQYF	TGTGCCAGTAGTACGACAGGGGGCGCGGAGACCCAGTACTTC	14	TRBJ2-5	TRBV19	TRBD1	.
CASSGSRGRAKNIQYF	TGTGCCAGCAGTGGTTCCAGGGGACGGGCCAAAAACATTCAGTACTTC	16	TRBJ2-4	TRBV2	.	.
CASSSTRAYSGNTIYF	TGTGCCAGCAGCTCCACCCGGGCCTACTCTGGAAACACCATATATTTT	16	TRBJ1-3	TRBV7-8	.	.